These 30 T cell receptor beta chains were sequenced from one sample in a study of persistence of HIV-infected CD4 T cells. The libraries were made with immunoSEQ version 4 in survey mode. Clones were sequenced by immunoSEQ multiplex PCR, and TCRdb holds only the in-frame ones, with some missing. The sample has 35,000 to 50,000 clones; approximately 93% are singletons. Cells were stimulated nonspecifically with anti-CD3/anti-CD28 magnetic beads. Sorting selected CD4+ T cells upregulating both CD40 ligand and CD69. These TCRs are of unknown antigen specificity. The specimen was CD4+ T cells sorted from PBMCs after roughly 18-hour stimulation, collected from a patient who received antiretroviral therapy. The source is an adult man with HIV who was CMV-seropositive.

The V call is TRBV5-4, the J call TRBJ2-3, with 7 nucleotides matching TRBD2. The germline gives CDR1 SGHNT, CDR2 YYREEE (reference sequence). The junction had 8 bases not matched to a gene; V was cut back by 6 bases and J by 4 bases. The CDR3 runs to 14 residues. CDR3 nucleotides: TGTGCCAGCACCACGGGGGGTATGGCAGATACGCAGTATTTT. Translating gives CASTTGGMADTQYF.

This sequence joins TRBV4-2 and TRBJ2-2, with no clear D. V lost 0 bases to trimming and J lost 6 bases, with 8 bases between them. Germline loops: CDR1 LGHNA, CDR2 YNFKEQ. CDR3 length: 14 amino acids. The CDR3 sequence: CASSQDRKAGELFF. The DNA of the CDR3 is TGTGCCAGCAGCCAAGATCGGAAGGCCGGGGAGCTGTTTTTT.

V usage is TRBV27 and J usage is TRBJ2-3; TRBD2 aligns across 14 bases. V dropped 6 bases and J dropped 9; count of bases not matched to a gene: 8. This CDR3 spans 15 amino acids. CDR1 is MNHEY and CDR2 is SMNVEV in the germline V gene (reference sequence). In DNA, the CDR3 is TGTGCCAGCAGCCGAGGGACTAGCGGGGGATTAACGCAGTATTTT. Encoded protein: CASSRGTSGGLTQYF.

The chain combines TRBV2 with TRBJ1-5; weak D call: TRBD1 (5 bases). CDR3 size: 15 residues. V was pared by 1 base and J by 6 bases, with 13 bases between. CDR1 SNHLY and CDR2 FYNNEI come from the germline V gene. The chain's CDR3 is CASSEVSGRGQPQHF. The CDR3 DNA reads TGTGCCAGCAGTGAAGTATCGGGGCGAGGTCAGCCCCAGCATTTT.

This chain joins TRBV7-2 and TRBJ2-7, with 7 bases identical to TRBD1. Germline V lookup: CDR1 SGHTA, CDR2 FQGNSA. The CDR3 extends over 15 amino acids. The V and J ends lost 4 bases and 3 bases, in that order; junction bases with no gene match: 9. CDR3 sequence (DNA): TGTGCCAGCAGCTACAACGACAGGGCCTACTACGAGCAGTACTTC. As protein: CASSYNDRAYYEQYF.

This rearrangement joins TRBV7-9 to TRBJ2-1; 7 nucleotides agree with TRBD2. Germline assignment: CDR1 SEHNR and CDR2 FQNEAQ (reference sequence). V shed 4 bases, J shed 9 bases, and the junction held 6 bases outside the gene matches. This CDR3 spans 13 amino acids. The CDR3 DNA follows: TGTGCCAGCAGCTCGACTAGCATGGGTGAGCAGTTCTTC. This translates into CASSSTSMGEQFF.

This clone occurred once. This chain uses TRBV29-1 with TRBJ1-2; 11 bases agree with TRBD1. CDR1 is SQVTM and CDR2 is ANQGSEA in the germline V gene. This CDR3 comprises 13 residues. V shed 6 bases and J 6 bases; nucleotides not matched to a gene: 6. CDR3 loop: CSVDRGQGDGYTF. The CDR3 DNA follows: TGCAGCGTGGACAGGGGGCAAGGTGATGGCTACACCTTC.

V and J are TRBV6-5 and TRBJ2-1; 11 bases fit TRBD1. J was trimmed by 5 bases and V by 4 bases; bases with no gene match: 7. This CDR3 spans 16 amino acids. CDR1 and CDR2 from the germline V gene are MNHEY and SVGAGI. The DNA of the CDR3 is TGTGCCAGCAGTTTCGCTTGGACAGGGGGCAACAATGAGCAGTTCTTC. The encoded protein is CASSFAWTGGNNEQFF.

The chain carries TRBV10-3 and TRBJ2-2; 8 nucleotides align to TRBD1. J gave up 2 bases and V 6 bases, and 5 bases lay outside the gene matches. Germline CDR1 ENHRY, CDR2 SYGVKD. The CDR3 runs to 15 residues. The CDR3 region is CAIRRGTGNTGELFF. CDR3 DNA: TGTGCCATCAGGCGTGGGACAGGAAACACCGGGGAGCTGTTTTTT.

In nucleotides, the CDR3 is TGTGCCAGCTCACCACTGGGGGACACTGAAGCTTTCTTT. Translation gives CASSPLGDTEAFF. The J gene is TRBJ1-1, the V gene TRBV18, with D perhaps matching TRBD1 (5 bases). Germline V gene data show CDR1 as KGHSH and CDR2 as LQKENI. The CDR3 is made up of 13 amino acids. V dropped 1 base and J dropped 3 bases, with 6 bases sitting between them.

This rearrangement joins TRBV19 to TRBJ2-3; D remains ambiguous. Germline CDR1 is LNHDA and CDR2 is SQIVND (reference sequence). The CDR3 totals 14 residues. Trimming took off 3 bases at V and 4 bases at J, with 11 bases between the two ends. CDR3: CASSIASGPDTQYF. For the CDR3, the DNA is TGTGCCAGTAGTATTGCGTCTGGCCCAGATACGCAGTATTTT.

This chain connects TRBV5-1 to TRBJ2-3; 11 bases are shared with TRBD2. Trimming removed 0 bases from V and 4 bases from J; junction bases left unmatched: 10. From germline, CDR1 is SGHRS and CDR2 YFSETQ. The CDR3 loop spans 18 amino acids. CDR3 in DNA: TGCGCCAGCAGCTTGGTCCCCTCTAGCGGGGGGTCTGCAGATACGCAGTATTTT. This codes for CASSLVPSSGGSADTQYF.

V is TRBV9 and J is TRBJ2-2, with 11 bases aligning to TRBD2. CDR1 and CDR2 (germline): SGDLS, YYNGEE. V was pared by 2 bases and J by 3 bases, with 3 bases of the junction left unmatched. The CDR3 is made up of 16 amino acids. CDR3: CASSVSSGGYTGELFF. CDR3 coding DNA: TGTGCCAGCAGCGTTTCTAGCGGGGGGTACACCGGGGAGCTGTTTTTT.

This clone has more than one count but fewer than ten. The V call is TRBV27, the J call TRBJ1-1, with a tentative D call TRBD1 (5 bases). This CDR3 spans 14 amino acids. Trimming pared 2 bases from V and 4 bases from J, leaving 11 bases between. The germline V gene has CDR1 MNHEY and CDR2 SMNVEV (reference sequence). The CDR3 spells CASSLHRGLTEAFF. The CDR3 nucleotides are TGTGCCAGCAGTTTACACCGGGGCCTCACTGAAGCTTTCTTT.

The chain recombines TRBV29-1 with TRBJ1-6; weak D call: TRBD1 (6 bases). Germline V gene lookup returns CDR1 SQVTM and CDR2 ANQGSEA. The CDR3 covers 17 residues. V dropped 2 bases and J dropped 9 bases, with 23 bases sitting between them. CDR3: CSVETFRTAPLGSPLHF. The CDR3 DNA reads TGCAGCGTTGAAACCTTCCGGACAGCTCCCCTTGGTTCACCCCTCCACTTT.

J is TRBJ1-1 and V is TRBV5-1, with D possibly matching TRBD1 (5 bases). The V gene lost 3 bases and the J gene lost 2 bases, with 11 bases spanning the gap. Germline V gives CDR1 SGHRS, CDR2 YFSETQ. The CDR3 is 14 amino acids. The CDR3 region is CASSSMDTNTEAFF. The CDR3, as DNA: TGCGCCAGCAGCTCGATGGACACTAACACTGAAGCTTTCTTT.

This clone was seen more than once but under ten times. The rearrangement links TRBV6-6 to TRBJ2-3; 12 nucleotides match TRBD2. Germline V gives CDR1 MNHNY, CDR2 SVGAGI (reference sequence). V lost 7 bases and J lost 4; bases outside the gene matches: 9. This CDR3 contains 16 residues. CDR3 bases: TGTGCCAGCACCCAAGCTAGCGGGGGGGCCGCAGATACGCAGTATTTT. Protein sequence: CASTQASGGAADTQYF.

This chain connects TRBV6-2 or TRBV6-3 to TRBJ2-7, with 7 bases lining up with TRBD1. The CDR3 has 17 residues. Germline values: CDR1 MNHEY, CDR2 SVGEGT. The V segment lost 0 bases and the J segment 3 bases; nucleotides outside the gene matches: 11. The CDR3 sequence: CASSYSPPTGLYYEQYF. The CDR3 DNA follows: TGTGCCAGCAGTTACTCTCCGCCGACAGGGCTCTACTACGAGCAGTACTTC.

The CDR3 here is CSASSPGEGSSGYTF. CDR3 coding DNA: TGCAGTGCTAGTTCCCCCGGGGAGGGGTCAAGTGGCTACACCTTC. This sequence joins TRBV20-1 and TRBJ1-2, with D maybe TRBD1 (5 bases). The CDR3 sequence is 15 residues long. The V gene lost 3 bases and the J gene lost 7 bases, with 21 bases spanning the gap. Germline-derived CDR1 and CDR2 are DFQATT and SNEGSKA (reference sequence).

The CDR3 loop is CASSLAPGQGALGGNTIYF. Here the CDR3 DNA reads TGCGCCAGCAGCTTGGCCCCGGGACAGGGGGCGCTGGGTGGAAACACCATATATTTT. The chain uses TRBV5-1 and TRBJ1-3; 12 bases agree with TRBD1. V shed 0 bases, J shed 3 bases, and the junction held 10 bases outside the gene matches. The germline V gene has CDR1 SGHRS and CDR2 YFSETQ. This CDR3 is 19 amino acids long.

CDR3 in amino acids: CASSLSTTRSETQYF. CDR3 nucleotides: TGTGCCAGCAGCTTATCAACCACGCGGAGTGAGACCCAGTACTTC. The rearrangement links TRBV7-8 to TRBJ2-5; D remains ambiguous. The CDR3 has 15 amino acids. Trimming removed 2 bases at V and 5 bases at J, with 15 bases between. Per germline, CDR1 SGHVS and CDR2 FQNEAQ.

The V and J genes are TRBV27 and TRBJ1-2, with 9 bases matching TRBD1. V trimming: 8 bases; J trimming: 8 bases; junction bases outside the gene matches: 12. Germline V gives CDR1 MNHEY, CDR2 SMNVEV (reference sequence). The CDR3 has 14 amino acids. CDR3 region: CASGVTGGLQGYTF. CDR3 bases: TGTGCCAGCGGCGTGACAGGGGGACTGCAGGGCTACACCTTC.

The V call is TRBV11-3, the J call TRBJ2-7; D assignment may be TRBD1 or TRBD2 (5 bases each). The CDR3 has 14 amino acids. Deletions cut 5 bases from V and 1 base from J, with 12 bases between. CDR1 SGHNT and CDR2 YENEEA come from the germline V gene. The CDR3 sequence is CASSQTAASYEQYF. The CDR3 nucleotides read TGTGCCAGCAGCCAGACAGCGGCTTCCTACGAGCAGTACTTC.

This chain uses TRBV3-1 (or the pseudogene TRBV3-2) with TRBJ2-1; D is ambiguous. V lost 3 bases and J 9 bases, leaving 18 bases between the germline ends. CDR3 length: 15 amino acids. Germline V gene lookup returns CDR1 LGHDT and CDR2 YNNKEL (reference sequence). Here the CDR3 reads CASSQGYSYLFEQFF. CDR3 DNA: TGTGCCAGCAGCCAGGGATATAGTTATCTTTTTGAGCAGTTCTTC.

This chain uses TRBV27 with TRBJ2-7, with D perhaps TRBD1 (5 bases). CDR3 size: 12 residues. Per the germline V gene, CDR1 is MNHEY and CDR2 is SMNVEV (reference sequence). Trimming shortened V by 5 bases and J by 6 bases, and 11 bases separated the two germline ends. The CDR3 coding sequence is TGTGCCAGCAGTCTGAGAAGGGGCGAGCAGTACTTC. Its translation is CASSLRRGEQYF.

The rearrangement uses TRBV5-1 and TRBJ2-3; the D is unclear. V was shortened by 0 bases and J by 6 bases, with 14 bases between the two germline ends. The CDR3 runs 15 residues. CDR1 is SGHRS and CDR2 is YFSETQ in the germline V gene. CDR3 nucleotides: TGCGCCAGCAGCTTGGAGGCTTCAGCGACGGATACGCAGTATTTT. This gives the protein CASSLEASATDTQYF.

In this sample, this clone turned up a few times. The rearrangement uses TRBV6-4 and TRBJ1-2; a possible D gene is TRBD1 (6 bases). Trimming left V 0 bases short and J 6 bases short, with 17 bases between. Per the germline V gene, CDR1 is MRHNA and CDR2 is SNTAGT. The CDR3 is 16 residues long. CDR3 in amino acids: CASSDSSFRGRDGYTF. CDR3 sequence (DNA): TGTGCCAGCAGTGACTCGAGTTTCAGGGGCAGAGATGGCTACACCTTC.

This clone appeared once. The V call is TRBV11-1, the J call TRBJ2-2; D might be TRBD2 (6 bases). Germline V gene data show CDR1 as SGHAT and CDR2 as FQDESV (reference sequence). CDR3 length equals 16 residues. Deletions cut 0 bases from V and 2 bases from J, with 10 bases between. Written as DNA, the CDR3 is TGTGCCAGCAGCTTAGCCCTGGGGGGAAACACCGGGGAGCTGTTTTTT. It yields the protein CASSLALGGNTGELFF.

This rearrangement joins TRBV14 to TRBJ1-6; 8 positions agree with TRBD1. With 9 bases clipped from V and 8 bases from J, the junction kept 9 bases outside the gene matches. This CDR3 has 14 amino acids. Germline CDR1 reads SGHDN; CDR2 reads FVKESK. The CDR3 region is CASRLRDRYSPLHF. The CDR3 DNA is TGTGCCAGTCGACTCCGGGACAGGTATTCACCCCTCCACTTT. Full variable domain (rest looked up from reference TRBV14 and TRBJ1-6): EAGVTQFPSHSVIEKGQTVTLRCDPISGHDNLYWYRRVMGKEIKFLLHFVKESKQDESGMPNNRFLAERTGGTYSTLKVQPAELEDSGVYFCASRLRDRYSPLHFGNGTRLTVT.

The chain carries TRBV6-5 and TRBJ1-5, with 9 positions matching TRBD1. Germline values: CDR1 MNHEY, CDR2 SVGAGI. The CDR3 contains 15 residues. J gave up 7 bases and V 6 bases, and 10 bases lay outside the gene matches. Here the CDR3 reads CASSLDGTGNQPQHF. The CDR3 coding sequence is TGTGCCAGCAGCCTCGATGGGACAGGGAACCAGCCCCAGCATTTT.